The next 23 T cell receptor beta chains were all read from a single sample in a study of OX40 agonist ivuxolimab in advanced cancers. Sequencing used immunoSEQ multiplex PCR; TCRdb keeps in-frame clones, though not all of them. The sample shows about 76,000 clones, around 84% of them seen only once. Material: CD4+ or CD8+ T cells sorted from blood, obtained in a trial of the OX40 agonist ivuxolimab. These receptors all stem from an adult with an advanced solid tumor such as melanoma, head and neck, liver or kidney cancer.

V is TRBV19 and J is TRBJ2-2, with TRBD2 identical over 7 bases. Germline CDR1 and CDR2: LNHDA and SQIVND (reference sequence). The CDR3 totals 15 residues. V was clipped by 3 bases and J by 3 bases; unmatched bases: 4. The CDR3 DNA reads TGTGCCAGTAGTATCCCGGGGGGATACACCGGGGAGCTGTTTTTT. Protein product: CASSIPGGYTGELFF.

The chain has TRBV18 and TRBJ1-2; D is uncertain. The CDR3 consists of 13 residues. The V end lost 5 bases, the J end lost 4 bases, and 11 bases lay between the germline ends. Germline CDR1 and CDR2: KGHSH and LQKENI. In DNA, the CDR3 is TGTGCCAGCTCAGAGGATCCCTCCTATGGCTACACCTTC. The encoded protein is CASSEDPSYGYTF.

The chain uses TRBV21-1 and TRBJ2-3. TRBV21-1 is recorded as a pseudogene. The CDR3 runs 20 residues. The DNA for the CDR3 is TGTGCCAGCAGCAAATTCCCCTATACCGGGCACCGAGGGACCACAGATACGCAGTATTTT. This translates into CASSKFPYTGHRGTTDTQYF.

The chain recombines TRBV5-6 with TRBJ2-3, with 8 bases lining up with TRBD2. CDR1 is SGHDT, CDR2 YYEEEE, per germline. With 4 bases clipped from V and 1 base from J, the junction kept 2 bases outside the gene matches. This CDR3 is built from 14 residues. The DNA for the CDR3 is TGTGCCAGCAGCCAGACTAGCGGCACAGATACGCAGTATTTT. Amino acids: CASSQTSGTDTQYF.

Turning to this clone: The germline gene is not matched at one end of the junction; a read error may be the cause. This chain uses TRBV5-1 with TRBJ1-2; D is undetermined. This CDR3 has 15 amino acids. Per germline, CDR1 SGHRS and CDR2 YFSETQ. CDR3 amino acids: CASSAGYKDNNGYTF. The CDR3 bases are TGCGCCAGCAGCGCTGGATATAAAGATAACAATGGCTACACCTTC. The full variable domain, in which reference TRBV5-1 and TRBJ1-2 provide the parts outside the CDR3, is KAGVTQTPRYLIKTRGQQVTLSCSPISGHRSVSWYQQTPGQGLQFLFEYFSETQRNKGNFPGRFSGRQFSNSRSEMNVSTLELGDSALYLCASSAGYKDNNGYTFGSGTRLTVV.

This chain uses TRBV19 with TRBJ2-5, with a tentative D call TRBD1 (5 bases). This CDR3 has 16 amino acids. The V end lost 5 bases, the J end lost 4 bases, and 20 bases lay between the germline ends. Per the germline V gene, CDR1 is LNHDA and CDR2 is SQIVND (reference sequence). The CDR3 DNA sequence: TGTGCCAGTAGTCTAGGCTCCCGACAGAAGGGAGAGACCCAGTACTTC. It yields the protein CASSLGSRQKGETQYF.

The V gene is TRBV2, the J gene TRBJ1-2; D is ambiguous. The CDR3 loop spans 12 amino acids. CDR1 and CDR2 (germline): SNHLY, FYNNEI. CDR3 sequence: CASGREHYGYTF. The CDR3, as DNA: TGTGCAAGCGGCCGGGAACACTATGGCTACACCTTC.

The CDR3 loop is CASSVTASNSPLHF. The CDR3 DNA is TGTGCCAGCAGTGTGACAGCCTCAAATTCACCCCTCCACTTT. This chain uses TRBV25-1 with TRBJ1-6; TRBD1 might be the D (5 bases). Trimming shortened V by 4 bases and J by 7 bases, and 11 bases separated the two germline ends. The CDR3 loop spans 14 amino acids. Germline V gene lookup returns CDR1 MGHDK and CDR2 SYGVNS.

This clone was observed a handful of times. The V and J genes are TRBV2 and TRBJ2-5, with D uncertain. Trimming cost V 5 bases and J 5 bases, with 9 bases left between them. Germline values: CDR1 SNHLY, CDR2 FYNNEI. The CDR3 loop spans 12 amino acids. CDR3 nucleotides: TGTGCCAGCAGTAGGTGGCAGGAGACCCAGTACTTC. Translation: CASSRWQETQYF.

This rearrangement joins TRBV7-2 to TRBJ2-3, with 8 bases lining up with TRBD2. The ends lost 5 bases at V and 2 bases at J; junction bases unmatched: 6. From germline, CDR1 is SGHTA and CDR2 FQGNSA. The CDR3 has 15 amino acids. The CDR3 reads CASSISGVLTDTQYF. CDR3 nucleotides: TGTGCCAGCAGCATTAGCGGGGTACTCACAGATACGCAGTATTTT.

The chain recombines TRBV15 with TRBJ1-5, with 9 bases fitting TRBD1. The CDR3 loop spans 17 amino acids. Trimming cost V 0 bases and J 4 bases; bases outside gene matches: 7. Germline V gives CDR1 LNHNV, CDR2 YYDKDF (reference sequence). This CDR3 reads CATSRDSWDRVNQPQHF. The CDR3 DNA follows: TGTGCCACCAGCAGAGATAGCTGGGACAGGGTTAATCAGCCCCAGCATTTT.

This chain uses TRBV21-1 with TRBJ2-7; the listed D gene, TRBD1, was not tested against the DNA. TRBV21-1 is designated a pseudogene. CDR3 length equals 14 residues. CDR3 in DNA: TGTGCCAGCGGCCCCCGGGACATCTCCTACGAGCAGTACGTC. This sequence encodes CASGPRDISYEQYV.

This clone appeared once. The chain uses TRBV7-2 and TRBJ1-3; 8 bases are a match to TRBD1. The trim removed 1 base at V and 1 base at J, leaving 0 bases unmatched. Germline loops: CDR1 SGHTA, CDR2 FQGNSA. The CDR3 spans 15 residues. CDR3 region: CASSLGTGSGNTIYF. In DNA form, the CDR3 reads TGTGCCAGCAGCTTAGGGACAGGGTCTGGAAACACCATATATTTT.

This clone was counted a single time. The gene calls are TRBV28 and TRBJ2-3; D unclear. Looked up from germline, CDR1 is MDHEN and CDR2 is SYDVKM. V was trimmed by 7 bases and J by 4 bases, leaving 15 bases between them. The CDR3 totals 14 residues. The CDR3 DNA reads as TGTGCCAGCAACCGGGCCCCGCCGGCAGATACGCAGTATTTT. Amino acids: CASNRAPPADTQYF.

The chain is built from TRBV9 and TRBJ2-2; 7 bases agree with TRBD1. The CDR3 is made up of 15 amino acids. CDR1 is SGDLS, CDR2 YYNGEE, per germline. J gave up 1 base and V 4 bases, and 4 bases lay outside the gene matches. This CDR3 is CASSLRTGNTGELFF. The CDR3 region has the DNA TGTGCCAGCAGCCTTAGGACAGGGAACACCGGGGAGCTGTTTTTT.

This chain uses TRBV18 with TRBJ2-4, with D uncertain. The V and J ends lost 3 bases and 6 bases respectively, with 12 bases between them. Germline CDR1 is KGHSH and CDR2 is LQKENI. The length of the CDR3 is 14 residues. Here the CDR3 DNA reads TGTGCCAGCTCACCTCCGGGTTCCCCAAACATTCAGTACTTC. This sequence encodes CASSPPGSPNIQYF.

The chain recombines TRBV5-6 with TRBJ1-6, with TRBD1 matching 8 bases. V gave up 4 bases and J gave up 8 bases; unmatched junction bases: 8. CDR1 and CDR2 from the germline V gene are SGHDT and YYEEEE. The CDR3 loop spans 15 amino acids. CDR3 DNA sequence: TGTGCCAGCAGCCTGGCGACAGGGGTGGATTCACCCCTCCACTTT. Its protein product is CASSLATGVDSPLHF. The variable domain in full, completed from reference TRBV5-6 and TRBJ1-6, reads DAGVTQSPTHLIKTRGQQVTLRCSPKSGHDTVSWYQQALGQGPQFIFQYYEEEERQRGNFPDRFSGHQFPNYSSELNVNALLLGDSALYLCASSLATGVDSPLHFGNGTRLTVT.

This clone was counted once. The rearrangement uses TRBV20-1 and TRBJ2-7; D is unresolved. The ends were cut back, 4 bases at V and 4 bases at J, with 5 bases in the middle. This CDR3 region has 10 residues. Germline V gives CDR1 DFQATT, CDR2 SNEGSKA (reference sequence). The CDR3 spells CSATKYEQYF. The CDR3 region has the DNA TGCAGTGCTACTAAATACGAGCAGTACTTC.

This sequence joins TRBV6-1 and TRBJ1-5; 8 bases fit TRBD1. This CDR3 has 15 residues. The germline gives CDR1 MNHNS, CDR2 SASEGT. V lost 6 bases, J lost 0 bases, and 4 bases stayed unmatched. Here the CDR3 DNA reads TGTGCCAGCAGACGACAGGGGATTAGCAATCAGCCCCAGCATTTT. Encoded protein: CASRRQGISNQPQHF.

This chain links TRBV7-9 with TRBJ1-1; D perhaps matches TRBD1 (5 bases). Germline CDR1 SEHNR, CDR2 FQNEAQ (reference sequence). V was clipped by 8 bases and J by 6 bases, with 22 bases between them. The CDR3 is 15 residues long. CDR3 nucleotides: TGTGCCAGCTTAGTCGCGCGGGGCGGAATACCTGAAGCTTTCTTT. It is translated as CASLVARGGIPEAFF.

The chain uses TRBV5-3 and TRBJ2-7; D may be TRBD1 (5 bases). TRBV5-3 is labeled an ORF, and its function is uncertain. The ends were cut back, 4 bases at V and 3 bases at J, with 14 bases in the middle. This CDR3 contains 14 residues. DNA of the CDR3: TGTGCCAGAAGCCTAGGCGAGGACAACTACGAGCAGTACGTC. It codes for CARSLGEDNYEQYV.

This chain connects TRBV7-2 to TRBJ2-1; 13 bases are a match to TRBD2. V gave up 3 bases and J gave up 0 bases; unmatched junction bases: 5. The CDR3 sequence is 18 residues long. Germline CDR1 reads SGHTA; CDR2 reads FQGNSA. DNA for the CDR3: TGTGCCAGCAGCTTGGGACTAGCGGGGCCAAGCTCCTACAATGAGCAGTTCTTC. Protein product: CASSLGLAGPSSYNEQFF.

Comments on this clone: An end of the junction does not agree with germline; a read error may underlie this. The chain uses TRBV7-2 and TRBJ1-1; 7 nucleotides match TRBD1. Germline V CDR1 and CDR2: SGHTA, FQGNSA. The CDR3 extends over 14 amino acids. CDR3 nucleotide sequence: TGTGCCAGCAGCTCCGGCAGGGGGAACGCTGAAGCTTTCTTT. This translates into CASSSGRGNAEAFF. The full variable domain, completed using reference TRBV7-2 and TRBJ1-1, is GAGVSQSPSNKVTEKGKDVELRCDPISGHTALYWYRQSLGQGLEFLIYFQGNSAPDKSGLPSDRFSAERTGGSVSTLTIQRTQQEDSAVYLCASSSGRGNAEAFFGQGTRLTVV.